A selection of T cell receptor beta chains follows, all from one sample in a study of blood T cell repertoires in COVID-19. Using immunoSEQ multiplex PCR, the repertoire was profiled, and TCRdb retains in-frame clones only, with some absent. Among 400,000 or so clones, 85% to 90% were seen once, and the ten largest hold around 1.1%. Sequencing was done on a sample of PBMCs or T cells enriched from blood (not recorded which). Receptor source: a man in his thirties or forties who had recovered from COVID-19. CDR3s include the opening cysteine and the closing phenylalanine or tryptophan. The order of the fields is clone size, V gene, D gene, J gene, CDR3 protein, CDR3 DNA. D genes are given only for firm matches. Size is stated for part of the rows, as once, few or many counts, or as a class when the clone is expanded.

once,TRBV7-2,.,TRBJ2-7,CASSHRAPVDEQYF,TGTGCCAGCAGCCACAGGGCCCCCGTGGACGAGCAGTACTTC
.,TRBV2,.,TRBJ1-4,CASSEYRVGEKLFF,TGTGCCAGCAGTGAATACAGGGTGGGTGAAAAACTGTTTTTT
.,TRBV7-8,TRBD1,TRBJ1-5,CASSLGRTGFVQAQHF,TGTGCCAGCAGCTTAGGCAGGACAGGGTTCGTTCAGGCCCAGCATTTT
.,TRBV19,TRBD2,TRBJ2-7,CASSLTSGRSYEQYF,TGTGCCAGTAGTTTGACTAGCGGGAGGTCGTACGAGCAGTACTTC
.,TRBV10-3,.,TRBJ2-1,CAIRTLTGNYNEQFF,TGTGCCATCAGGACCTTGACAGGAAACTACAATGAGCAGTTCTTC
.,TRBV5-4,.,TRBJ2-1,CASSLEAGGTRSYNEQFF,TGTGCCAGCAGCTTGGAAGCGGGCGGCACACGCTCCTACAATGAGCAGTTCTTC
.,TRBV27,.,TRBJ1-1,CASSLGAHTEAFF,TGTGCCAGCAGTTTAGGGGCCCACACTGAAGCTTTCTTT
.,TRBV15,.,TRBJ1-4,CATSSRYQLDEKLFF,TGTGCCACCAGCTCGCGGTACCAACTGGATGAAAAACTGTTTTTT
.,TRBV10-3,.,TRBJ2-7,CAIKRLLGADFIEQYF,TGTGCCATCAAACGTCTTTTAGGGGCCGATTTCATCGAGCAGTACTTC
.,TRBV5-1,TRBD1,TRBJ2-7,CASSQGQGSYEQYF,TGCGCCAGCAGCCAGGGACAGGGCTCCTACGAGCAGTACTTC
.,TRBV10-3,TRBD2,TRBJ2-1,CAISHPSGRLSYNEQFF,TGTGCCATCAGTCACCCTAGCGGGAGGCTCTCCTACAATGAGCAGTTCTTC
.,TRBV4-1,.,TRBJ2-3,CASSQDLGAEWDTQYF,TGCGCCAGCAGCCAAGATCTTGGGGCCGAGTGGGATACGCAGTATTTT
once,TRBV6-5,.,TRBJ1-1,CASTPSGQGRSQAFF,TGTGCCAGCACCCCAAGTGGCCAGGGAAGATCTCAAGCTTTCTTT
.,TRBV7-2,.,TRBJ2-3,CASSFDSIVTDTQYF,TGTGCCAGCAGCTTCGACAGTATTGTGACAGATACGCAGTATTTT
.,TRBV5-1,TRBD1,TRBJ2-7,CASSIGQGRYEQYF,TGCGCCAGCAGCATAGGACAGGGGAGATACGAGCAGTACTTC
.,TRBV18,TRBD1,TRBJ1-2,CASSPFRTGPDGYTF,TGTGCCAGCTCACCATTTCGGACAGGTCCCGATGGCTACACCTTC
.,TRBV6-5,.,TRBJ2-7,CATLRVPYEQYF,TGTGCCACCCTACGGGTACCATACGAGCAGTACTTC
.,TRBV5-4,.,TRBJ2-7,CASSTPVRDEQYF,TGTGCCAGCAGCACCCCTGTCAGGGACGAGCAGTACTTC
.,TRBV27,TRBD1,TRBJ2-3,CASSSRGMWTDTQYF,TGTGCCAGCAGTTCCAGGGGGATGTGGACAGATACGCAGTATTTT
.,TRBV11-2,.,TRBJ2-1,CASSKTMTSQQFF,TGTGCCAGCAGCAAAACAATGACATCTCAGCAGTTCTTC
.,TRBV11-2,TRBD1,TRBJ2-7,CASSSRQGARGEQYF,TGTGCCAGCAGCTCCCGACAGGGGGCACGGGGCGAGCAGTACTTC
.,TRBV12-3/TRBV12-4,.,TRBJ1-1,CASNIGQNTEAFF,TGTGCCAGCAACATTGGACAGAACACTGAAGCTTTCTTT
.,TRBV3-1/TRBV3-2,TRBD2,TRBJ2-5,CASSPWTSGRGETQYF,TGTGCCAGCAGCCCCTGGACTAGCGGGAGGGGAGAGACCCAGTACTTC
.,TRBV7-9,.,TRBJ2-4,CASSWGTFNRLAKNIQYF,TGTGCCAGCAGCTGGGGGACATTTAATCGTCTAGCCAAAAACATTCAGTACTTC
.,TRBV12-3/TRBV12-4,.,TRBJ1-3,CASSLASGNTIYF,TGTGCCAGCAGTTTGGCCTCTGGAAACACCATATATTTT
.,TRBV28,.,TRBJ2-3,CASSLPQGPSDTQYF,TGTGCCAGCAGTTTACCACAGGGCCCCTCAGATACGCAGTATTTT
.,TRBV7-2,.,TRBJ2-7,CASSLEYSSYEQYF,TGTGCCAGCAGCTTAGAGTACAGCTCCTACGAGCAGTACTTC
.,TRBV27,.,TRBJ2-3,CASRQGSPRTDTQYF,TGTGCCAGCAGACAGGGTTCCCCCCGCACAGATACGCAGTATTTT
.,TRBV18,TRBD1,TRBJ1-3,CASSPYGTGGNTIYF,TGTGCCAGCTCACCTTACGGGACAGGTGGAAACACCATATATTTT
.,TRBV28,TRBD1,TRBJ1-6,CASSPPGQVPLSLHF,TGTGCCAGCAGTCCCCCGGGACAGGTTCCCCTGTCCCTCCACTTT
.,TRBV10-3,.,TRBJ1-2,CAISEVVSGGYTF,TGTGCCATCAGTGAGGTGGTGTCAGGTGGCTACACCTTC
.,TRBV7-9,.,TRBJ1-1,CASSLVSGPGAEAFF,TGTGCCAGCAGCTTAGTTTCCGGTCCCGGGGCTGAAGCTTTCTTT
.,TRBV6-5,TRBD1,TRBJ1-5,CASTPRTGNQPQHF,TGTGCCAGCACCCCACGGACAGGGAATCAGCCCCAGCATTTT
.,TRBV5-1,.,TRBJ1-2,CASSLAGVSDYGYTF,TGCGCCAGCAGCTTGGCCGGGGTTTCTGACTATGGCTACACCTTC
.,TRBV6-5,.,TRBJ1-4,CASRGWGGREKLFF,TGTGCCAGCAGGGGATGGGGGGGACGGGAAAAACTGTTTTTT
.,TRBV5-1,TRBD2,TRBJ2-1,CASSLAGPSGSSYNEQFF,TGCGCCAGCAGCTTGGCCGGCCCCAGCGGGAGCTCCTACAATGAGCAGTTCTTC
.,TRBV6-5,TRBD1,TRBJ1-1,CASRKTGETTEAFF,TGTGCCAGCAGGAAGACAGGGGAGACCACTGAAGCTTTCTTT
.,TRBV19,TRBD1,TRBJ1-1,CASRTGTGAVNTEAFF,TGTGCCAGTAGAACCGGGACAGGGGCCGTGAACACTGAAGCTTTCTTT
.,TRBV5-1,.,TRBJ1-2,CASSLGGQHGHGYTF,TGCGCCAGCAGCTTGGGGGGGCAACACGGACACGGCTACACCTTC
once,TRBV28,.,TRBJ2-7,CASSSGRPGWGESSYEQYF,TGTGCCAGCAGTTCGGGACGTCCGGGATGGGGGGAAAGCTCCTACGAGCAGTACTTC